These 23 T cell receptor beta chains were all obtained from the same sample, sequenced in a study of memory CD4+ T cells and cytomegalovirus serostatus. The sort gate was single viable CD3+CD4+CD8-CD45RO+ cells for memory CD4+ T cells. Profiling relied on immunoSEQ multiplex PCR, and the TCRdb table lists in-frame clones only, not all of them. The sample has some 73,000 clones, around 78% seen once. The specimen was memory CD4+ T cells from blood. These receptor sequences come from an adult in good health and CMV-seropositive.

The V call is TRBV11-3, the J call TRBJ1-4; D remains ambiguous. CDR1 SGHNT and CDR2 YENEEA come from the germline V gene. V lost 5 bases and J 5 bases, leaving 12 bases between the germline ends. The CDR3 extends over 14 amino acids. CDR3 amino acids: CASSREGINEKLFF. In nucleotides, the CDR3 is TGTGCCAGCAGCCGAGAGGGAATAAATGAAAAACTGTTTTTT.

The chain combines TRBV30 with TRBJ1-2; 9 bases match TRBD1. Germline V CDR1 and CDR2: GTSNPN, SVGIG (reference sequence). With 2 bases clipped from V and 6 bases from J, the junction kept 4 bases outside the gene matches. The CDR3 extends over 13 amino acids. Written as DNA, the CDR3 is TGTGCCTGGAGTTTGGGACAGGGTAATGGCTACACCTTC. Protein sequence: CAWSLGQGNGYTF.

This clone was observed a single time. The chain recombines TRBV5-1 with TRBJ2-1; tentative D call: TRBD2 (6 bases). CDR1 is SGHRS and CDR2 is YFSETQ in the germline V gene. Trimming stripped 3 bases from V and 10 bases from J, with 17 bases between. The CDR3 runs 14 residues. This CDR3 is CASSSNLRGSEQFF. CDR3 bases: TGCGCCAGCAGCTCAAACCTTCGGGGGAGCGAGCAGTTCTTC.

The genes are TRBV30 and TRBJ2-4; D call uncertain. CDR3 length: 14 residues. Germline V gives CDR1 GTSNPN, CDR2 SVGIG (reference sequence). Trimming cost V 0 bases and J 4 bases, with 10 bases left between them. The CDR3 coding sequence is TGTGCCTGGAGTGTACCTGGCTCTAAAAACATTCAGTACTTC. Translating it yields CAWSVPGSKNIQYF.

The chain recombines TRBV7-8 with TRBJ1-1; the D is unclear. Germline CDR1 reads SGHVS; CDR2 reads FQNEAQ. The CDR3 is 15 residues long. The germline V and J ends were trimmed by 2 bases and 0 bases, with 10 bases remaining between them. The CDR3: CASSLIYSVNTEAFF. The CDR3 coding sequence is TGTGCCAGCAGCTTAATTTATTCAGTGAACACTGAAGCTTTCTTT. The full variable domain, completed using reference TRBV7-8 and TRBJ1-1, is GAGVSQSPRYKVAKRGQDVALRCDPISGHVSLFWYQQALGQGPEFLTYFQNEAQLDKSGLPSDRFFAERPEGSVSTLKIQRTQQEDSAVYLCASSLIYSVNTEAFFGQGTRLTVV.

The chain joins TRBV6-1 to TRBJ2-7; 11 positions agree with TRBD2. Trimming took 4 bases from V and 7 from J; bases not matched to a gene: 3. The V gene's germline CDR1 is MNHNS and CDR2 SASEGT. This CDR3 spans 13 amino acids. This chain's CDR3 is CASSGGTSGEQYF. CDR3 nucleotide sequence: TGTGCCAGCAGTGGAGGGACTAGCGGTGAGCAGTACTTC.

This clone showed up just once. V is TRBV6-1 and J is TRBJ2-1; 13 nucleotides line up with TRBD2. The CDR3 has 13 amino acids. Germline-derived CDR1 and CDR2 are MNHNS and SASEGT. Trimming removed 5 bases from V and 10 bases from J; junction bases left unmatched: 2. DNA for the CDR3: TGTGCCAGCAGTTCGGGACTAGCGGGGGAGCAGTTCTTC. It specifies CASSSGLAGEQFF.

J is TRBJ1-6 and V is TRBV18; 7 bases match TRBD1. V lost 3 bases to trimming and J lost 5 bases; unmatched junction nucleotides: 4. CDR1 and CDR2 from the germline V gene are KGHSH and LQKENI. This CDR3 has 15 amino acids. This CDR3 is CASSPTGDNNSPLHF. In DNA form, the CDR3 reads TGTGCCAGCTCACCCACAGGGGACAATAATTCACCCCTCCACTTT.

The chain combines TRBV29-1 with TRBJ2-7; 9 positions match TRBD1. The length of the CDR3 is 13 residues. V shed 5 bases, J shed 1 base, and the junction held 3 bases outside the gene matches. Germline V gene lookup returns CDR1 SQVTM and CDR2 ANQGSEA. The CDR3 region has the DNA TGCAGCGTTTTTGGGACAGGGTCCTACGAGCAGTACTTC. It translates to CSVFGTGSYEQYF.

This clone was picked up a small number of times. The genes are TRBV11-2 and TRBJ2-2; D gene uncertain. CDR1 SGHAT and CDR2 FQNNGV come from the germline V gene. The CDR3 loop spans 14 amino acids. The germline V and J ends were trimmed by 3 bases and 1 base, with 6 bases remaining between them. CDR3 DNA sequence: TGTGCCAGCAGCTTGATTGTGAACACCGGGGAGCTGTTTTTT. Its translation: CASSLIVNTGELFF.

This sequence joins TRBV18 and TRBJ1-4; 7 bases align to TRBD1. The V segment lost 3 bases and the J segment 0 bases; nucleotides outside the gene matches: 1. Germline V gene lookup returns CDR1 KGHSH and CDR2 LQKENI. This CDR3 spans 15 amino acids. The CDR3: CASSPGTATNEKLFF. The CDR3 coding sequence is TGTGCCAGCTCACCGGGGACAGCAACTAATGAAAAACTGTTTTTT.

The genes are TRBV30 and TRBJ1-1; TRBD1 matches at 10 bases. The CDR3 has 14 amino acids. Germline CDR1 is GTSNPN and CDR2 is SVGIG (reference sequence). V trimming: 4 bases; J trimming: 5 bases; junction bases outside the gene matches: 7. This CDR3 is CAWNRDRGWTEAFF. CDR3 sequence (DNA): TGTGCCTGGAACCGGGACAGGGGATGGACTGAAGCTTTCTTT. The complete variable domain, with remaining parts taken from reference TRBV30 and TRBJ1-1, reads SQTIHQWPATLVQPVGSPLSLECTVEGTSNPNLYWYRQAAGRGLQLLFYSVGIGQISSEVPQNLSASRPQDRQFILSSKKLLLSDSGFYLCAWNRDRGWTEAFFGQGTRLTVV.

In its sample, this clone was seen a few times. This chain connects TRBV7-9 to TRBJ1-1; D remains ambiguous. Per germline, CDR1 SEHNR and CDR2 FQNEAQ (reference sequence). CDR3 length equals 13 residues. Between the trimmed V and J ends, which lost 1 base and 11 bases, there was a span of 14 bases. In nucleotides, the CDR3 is TGTGCCAGCAGCTTAGATGAGGCGGGGTGGGCTTTCTTT. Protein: CASSLDEAGWAFF.

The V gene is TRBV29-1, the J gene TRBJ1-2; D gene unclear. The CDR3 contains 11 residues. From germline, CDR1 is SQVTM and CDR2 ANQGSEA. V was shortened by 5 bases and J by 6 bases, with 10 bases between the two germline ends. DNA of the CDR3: TGCAGCGTTAGGACGGCAAATGGCTACACCTTC. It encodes CSVRTANGYTF. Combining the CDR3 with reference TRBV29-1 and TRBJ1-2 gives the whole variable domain SAVISQKPSRDICQRGTSLTIQCQVDSQVTMMFWYRQQPGQSLTLIATANQGSEATYESGFVIDKFPISRPNLTFSTLTVSNMSPEDSSIYLCSVRTANGYTFGSGTRLTVV.

This chain's CDR3 is CASSAGGPKHF. As DNA, the CDR3 is TGTGCCAGTAGTGCTGGGGGGCCTAAGCATTTT. V usage is TRBV19 and J usage is TRBJ1-5, with D possibly TRBD1 on 6 matching bases. CDR3 length: 11 residues. Trimming took off 5 bases at V and 14 bases at J, with 13 bases between the two ends. CDR1 is LNHDA, CDR2 SQIVND, per germline (reference sequence).

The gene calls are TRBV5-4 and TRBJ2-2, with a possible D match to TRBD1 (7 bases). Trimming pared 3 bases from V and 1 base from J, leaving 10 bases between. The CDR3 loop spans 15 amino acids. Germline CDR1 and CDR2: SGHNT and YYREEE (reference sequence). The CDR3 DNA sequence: TGTGCCAGCAGCTCTCAGGGGGGGAACACCGGGGAGCTGTTTTTT. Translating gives CASSSQGGNTGELFF.

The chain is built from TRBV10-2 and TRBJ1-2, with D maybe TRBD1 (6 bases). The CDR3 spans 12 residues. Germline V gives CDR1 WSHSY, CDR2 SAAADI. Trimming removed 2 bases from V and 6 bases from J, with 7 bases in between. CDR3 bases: TGCGCCAGCAGTGAGAACAGGGATGGCTACACCTTC. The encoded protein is CASSENRDGYTF.

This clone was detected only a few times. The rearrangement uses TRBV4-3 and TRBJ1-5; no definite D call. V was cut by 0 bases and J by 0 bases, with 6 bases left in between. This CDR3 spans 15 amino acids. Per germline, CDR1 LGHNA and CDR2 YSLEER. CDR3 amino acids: CASSQDRVSNQPQHF. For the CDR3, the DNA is TGCGCCAGCAGCCAAGACAGAGTTAGCAATCAGCCCCAGCATTTT.

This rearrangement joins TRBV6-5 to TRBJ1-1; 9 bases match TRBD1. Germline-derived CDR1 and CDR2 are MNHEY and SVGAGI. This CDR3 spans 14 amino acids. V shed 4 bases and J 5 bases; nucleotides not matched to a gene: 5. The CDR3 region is CASSSYGTGTEAFF. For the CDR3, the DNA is TGTGCCAGCAGTTCTTACGGGACAGGGACTGAAGCTTTCTTT.

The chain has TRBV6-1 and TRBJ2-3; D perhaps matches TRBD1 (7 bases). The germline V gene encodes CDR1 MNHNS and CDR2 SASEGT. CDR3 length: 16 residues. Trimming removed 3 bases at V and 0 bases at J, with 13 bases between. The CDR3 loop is CASSDRGAPSTDTQYF. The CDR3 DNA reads TGTGCCAGCAGTGACAGGGGGGCCCCTAGCACAGATACGCAGTATTTT.

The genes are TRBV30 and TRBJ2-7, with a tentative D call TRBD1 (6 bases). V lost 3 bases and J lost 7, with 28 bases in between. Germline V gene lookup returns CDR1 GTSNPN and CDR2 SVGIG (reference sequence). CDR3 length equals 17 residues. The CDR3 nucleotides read TGTGCCTGGAGGACGAACCCCGGGCCAGGGGTTCTTAGTGAGCAGTACTTC. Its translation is CAWRTNPGPGVLSEQYF.

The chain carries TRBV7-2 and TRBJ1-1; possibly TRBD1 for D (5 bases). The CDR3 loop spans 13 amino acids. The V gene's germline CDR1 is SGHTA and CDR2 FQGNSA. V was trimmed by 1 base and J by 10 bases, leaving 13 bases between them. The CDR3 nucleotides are TGTGCCAGCAGCTTAGGACGGGGGGAGCGAGCTTTCTTT. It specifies CASSLGRGERAFF.

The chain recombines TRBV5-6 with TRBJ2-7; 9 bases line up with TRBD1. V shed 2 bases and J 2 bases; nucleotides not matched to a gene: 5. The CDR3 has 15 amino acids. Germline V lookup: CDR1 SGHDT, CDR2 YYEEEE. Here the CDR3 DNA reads TGTGCCAGCAGCTTTACCGGGACAGGGACCTACGAGCAGTACTTC. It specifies CASSFTGTGTYEQYF.